This passage covers 13 T cell receptor beta chains from one sample sequenced in a study of shared clonotypes between healthy human individuals. The assay was immunoSEQ multiplex PCR, and TCRdb's table has in-frame clones only and misses some. The sample contains roughly 2,300,000 clones, around 93% of which appear only once. Sequenced input: naive CD4+ T cells from PBMCs. Subset given: CD45RA+ positively selected. These receptors were taken from a man aged 18 to 30 in good health. Some clones in this sample may be carry-over from other donors' samples.

The chain is built from TRBV14 and TRBJ2-5; D gene uncertain. Trimming removed 1 base at V and 5 bases at J, with 8 bases between. The CDR3 is 13 residues long. Per the germline V gene, CDR1 is SGHDN and CDR2 is FVKESK. The CDR3 is CASSQAMAETQYF. The CDR3 DNA reads as TGTGCCAGCAGCCAAGCTATGGCGGAGACCCAGTACTTC.

Regarding this clone: Additional DNA sequences in this sample encode the identical CDR3. The rearrangement links TRBV29-1 to TRBJ1-1; D ambiguous. V was pared by 4 bases and J by 0 bases, with 9 bases between. The CDR3 consists of 13 residues. Germline V CDR1 and CDR2: SQVTM, ANQGSEA. CDR3 in amino acids: CSVAGILNTEAFF. CDR3 nucleotides: TGCAGCGTTGCCGGGATCCTGAACACTGAAGCTTTCTTT.

On this clone itself: In the same sample, other DNA sequences code for this CDR3. The gene calls are TRBV5-1 and TRBJ1-2, with D uncertain. The CDR3 consists of 12 residues. Per germline, CDR1 SGHRS and CDR2 YFSETQ. Deletions cut 3 bases from V and 2 bases from J, with 5 bases between. CDR3 region: CASSSENYGYTF. The CDR3, as DNA: TGCGCCAGCAGCTCAGAGAACTATGGCTACACCTTC.

Notes on this clone: This specimen includes other DNA sequences encoding the same CDR3. J is TRBJ2-2 and V is TRBV7-2; no clear D gene. Germline CDR1 and CDR2: SGHTA and FQGNSA. The CDR3 has 14 residues. The ends were cut back, 0 bases at V and 1 base at J, with 3 bases in the middle. The CDR3 is CASSLAKNTGELFF. In DNA form, the CDR3 reads TGTGCCAGCAGCTTAGCGAAGAACACCGGGGAGCTGTTTTTT.

V usage is TRBV9 and J usage is TRBJ1-2; the match to TRBD1 covers 9 bases. Trimming cost V 4 bases and J 7 bases; bases outside gene matches: 5. This CDR3 has 13 amino acids. The V gene's germline CDR1 is SGDLS and CDR2 YYNGEE. As DNA, the CDR3 is TGTGCCAGCAGCTTAACAGGGGGCATTGGCTACACCTTC. Translating it yields CASSLTGGIGYTF.

The V gene is TRBV28, the J gene TRBJ2-7; D remains ambiguous. CDR1 is MDHEN and CDR2 is SYDVKM in the germline V gene. This CDR3 region has 13 residues. V was clipped by 5 bases and J by 2 bases, with 10 bases between them. For the CDR3, the DNA is TGTGCCAGCAGTATCAGAATACCCTACGAGCAGTACTTC. This codes for CASSIRIPYEQYF.

The gene calls are TRBV5-1 and TRBJ2-1; possibly TRBD1 or TRBD2 for D (5 bases each). V dropped 5 bases and J dropped 2 bases, with 8 bases sitting between them. CDR1 and CDR2 (germline): SGHRS, YFSETQ. The CDR3 runs 13 residues. Written as DNA, the CDR3 is TGCGCCAGCAGTGAGGGACCCTACAATGAGCAGTTCTTC. Encoded protein: CASSEGPYNEQFF.

The chain uses TRBV27 and TRBJ2-7, with TRBD2 matching 9 bases. This CDR3 is 17 amino acids long. J lost 3 bases, V lost 5 bases, and 14 bases had no gene match. Germline CDR1 and CDR2: MNHEY and SMNVEV (reference sequence). Written as DNA, the CDR3 is TGTGCCAGCAGTCCCCGCACTCAACTAGCGGGCCTCTACGAGCAGTACTTC. As protein: CASSPRTQLAGLYEQYF.

The count of this clone is one. The chain is built from TRBV2 and TRBJ1-1; the D gene is possibly TRBD1 (5 bases). The V end was cut by 2 bases, the J end by 1 base, with 11 bases between. Germline loops: CDR1 SNHLY, CDR2 FYNNEI. The CDR3 has 15 amino acids. CDR3 residues: CASSEQGGANTEAFF. Here the CDR3 DNA reads TGTGCCAGCAGTGAACAAGGAGGGGCGAACACTGAAGCTTTCTTT.

The V call is TRBV5-8, the J call TRBJ1-1; 9 bases agree with TRBD1. In germline, CDR1 is SGHTS, CDR2 YDEGEE. V lost 4 bases and J lost 3; bases outside the gene matches: 4. The CDR3 is made up of 14 amino acids. The CDR3 sequence is CASSIWDRDTEAFF. The CDR3, as DNA: TGTGCCAGCAGCATATGGGACAGGGACACTGAAGCTTTCTTT.

The CDR3 DNA sequence: TGTGCCAGCAGTTACTCTTTCCAGGGAGGTGAGACCCAGTACTTC. Protein product: CASSYSFQGGETQYF. The genes are TRBV6-6 and TRBJ2-5; TRBD2 might be the D (6 bases). The V gene's germline CDR1 is MNHNY and CDR2 SVGAGI (reference sequence). The CDR3 loop spans 15 amino acids. Trimming cost V 0 bases and J 5 bases, with 13 bases left between them.

The chain links TRBV29-1 to TRBJ1-2; D unresolved. V shed 4 bases and J shed 2 bases, with 14 bases lying between them. CDR3 length equals 14 residues. Germline values: CDR1 SQVTM, CDR2 ANQGSEA. The CDR3 here is CSVGRAGANYGYTF. CDR3 nucleotide sequence: TGCAGCGTTGGTCGAGCAGGTGCCAACTATGGCTACACCTTC.

The chain recombines TRBV5-1 with TRBJ2-3; 7 bases are a match to TRBD1. The CDR3 has 14 residues. V shed 5 bases, J shed 2 bases, and the junction held 5 bases outside the gene matches. Germline assignment: CDR1 SGHRS and CDR2 YFSETQ. The CDR3 DNA sequence: TGCGCCAGCAGTACCGGGACAGTCACAGATACGCAGTATTTT. This codes for CASSTGTVTDTQYF.